This TCR beta chain came from a study of blood T cell repertoires in COVID-19. Across the study: Nucleic acid was either cDNA or gDNA, and it came from T cells, B-cell-depleted T cells, or PBMCs.

This clone was detected only a few times. Authors' analysis steps: Amplification from reference gene primers served as the basis for estimated nucleated cell counts. TCRdb's table, derived via immunoSEQ multiplex PCR, lists solely in-frame clones and lacks some. The V and J calls and clone size were taken over from that table, and D and trimming were inferred from the DNA. The sample carries 160,000 or so clones, around 80% recorded once. V shed 1 base and J shed 3 bases, with 22 bases lying between them. The CDR3 sequence is 19 residues long. Germline V CDR1 and CDR2: SGHNT, YENEEA. This sequence joins TRBV11-3 and TRBJ1-5; possibly TRBD1 for D (6 bases). Specimen: peripheral blood. This receptor was identified in a woman in her 70s with acute or convalescent COVID-19. In DNA, the CDR3 is TGTGCCAGCAGCTTAGTTCCTACAGGGTCCAGTGCCCTCAATCAGCCCCAGCATTTT. This codes for CASSLVPTGSSALNQPQHF. Looking up the rest from reference TRBV11-3 and TRBJ1-5 gives the full variable domain: EAGVVQSPRYKIIEKKQPVAFWCNPISGHNTLYWYLQNLGQGPELLIRYENEEAVDDSQLPKDRFSAERLKGVDSTLKIQPAELGDSAVYLCASSLVPTGSSALNQPQHFGDGTRLSIL.